This T cell receptor beta chain was retrieved from a study of blood T cell repertoires in COVID-19. This clone is a singleton in its sample. This table comes from immunoSEQ multiplex PCR, and its TCRdb copy is limited to in-frame clones, with some not included. Here the sample spans approximately 250,000 clones, around 89% being singletons. The CDR3 consists of 15 residues. V was pared by 2 bases and J by 4 bases, with 6 bases of the junction left unmatched. CDR1 and CDR2 (germline): LGHDT, YNNKEL (reference sequence). This sequence was found in a woman aged 25 to 39 with acute COVID-19. Sequenced sample: PBMCs or T cells enriched from blood (not recorded which). The rearrangement links TRBV3-1 (or the pseudogene TRBV3-2) to TRBJ2-7; 9 bases match TRBD2. The DNA for the CDR3 is TGTGCCAGCAGCCAAAGTAGCGGGAGTGGTTACGAGCAGTACTTC. Protein sequence: CASSQSSGSGYEQYF.